This T cell receptor (beta chain) was sequenced in a study of CD8+ T cells in alopecia areata. In the study overall: Treated patients were given 5 to 10 mg oral tofacitinib twice daily. Overall study results and limits: Affected lesional scalp, above all in alopecia totalis/universalis, was more clonal than normal scalp.

Per the germline V gene, CDR1 is SGHAT and CDR2 is FQDESV (reference sequence). The CDR3 runs 13 residues. Trimming took 5 bases from V and 11 from J; bases not matched to a gene: 4. In each case, RNA was isolated and then reverse transcribed into cDNA as the sequencing template. Data came from immunoSEQ multiplex PCR; TCRdb stores just in-frame clones and leaves some out. The data show 200,000 to 250,000 clones, around 62% seen once. This clone was counted only a few times. Its specificity is not known. This receptor was taken from a human donor with alopecia areata. The material was CD4+ T cells sorted from blood, obtained at week 0. This sequence joins TRBV11-1 and TRBJ1-4, with TRBD1 matching 11 bases. The CDR3 DNA reads as TGTGCCAGCAGCAGCCGGGACAGGGGGAAACTGTTTTTT. It specifies CASSSRDRGKLFF.